This T cell receptor (beta chain) was captured by sequencing in a study of cytomegalovirus exposure and HLA in healthy donors. Regarding the study as a whole: A later analysis associated roughly 15,000 TCR beta sequences with HLA alleles at a 0.05 false discovery rate.

Details on this clone: Its matching antigen is unknown.

Amplification used 60 Vbeta primers and 13 Jbeta primers. Data came from immunoSEQ multiplex PCR; TCRdb stores just in-frame clones and leaves some out. The table records some 190,000 clones, 65% to 85% of them present only once. This receptor was taken from a man aged 35-49 years in good health and CMV-seropositive. The sequenced sample was PBMCs.

CDR3 DNA sequence: TGTGCCAGCAGCTTAGGCAGTCGTGTGGCAGATACGCAGTATTTT. This encodes CASSLGSRVADTQYF. The chain carries TRBV7-2 and TRBJ2-3; no clear D gene. The CDR3 consists of 15 residues. Germline V gives CDR1 SGHTA, CDR2 FQGNSA. V was clipped by 1 base and J by 4 bases, with 12 bases between them. Full variable domain (missing parts from reference TRBV7-2 and TRBJ2-3): GAGVSQSPSNKVTEKGKDVELRCDPISGHTALYWYRQSLGQGLEFLIYFQGNSAPDKSGLPSDRFSAERTGGSVSTLTIQRTQQEDSAVYLCASSLGSRVADTQYFGPGTRLTVL.